This TCR beta chain stems from a study of Graves' ophthalmopathy and Graves' hyperthyroidism. RNA transcripts provided the template for amplifying TCR beta CDR3 regions. HTBI primers were employed in first-round RT-PCR, then a second-round multiplex PCR followed. In TCRdb, the multiplex PCR reads were re-called with MiXCR into one record per CDR3 protein. The sample gives roughly 420,000 distinct CDR3 sequences, more than 20% of which show up once; roughly 3% is in the top ten. This CDR3 spans 14 amino acids. Germline CDR1 and CDR2: KGHSH and LQKENI. With 4 bases clipped from V and 3 bases from J, the junction kept 6 bases outside the gene matches. This clonotype has ten or more counts.

The specimen sequenced was peripheral blood. The receptor was isolated from a woman under 30 with stable Graves' hyperthyroidism. The rearrangement uses TRBV18 and TRBJ2-7; 7 bases are shared with TRBD1. The CDR3 region has the DNA TGTGCCAGCTCACGGGACAGCCTAAACTACGAGCAGTACTTC. The encoded protein is CASSRDSLNYEQYF.